Described below is a single TCR beta chain sequence and its context. Its recognized antigen is unknown. Within one base of it there is no much larger clone, and no base qualities were kept. The source of the sample is a study of blood T cell repertoires in COVID-19 (dated by TCRdb to 2018 to 2020). Regarding the research as a whole: The collaborator samples originated in the United States, Italy and Spain and spanned the acute and convalescent phases of COVID-19. The prospective study material was composed of cDNA or gDNA derived from T cells, B-cell-depleted T cells, or PBMCs. Subjects who had been exposed to COVID-19, were actively infected with it, or had recovered from it provided the deeply sampled blood TCRbeta repertoires that made up the dataset. The repertoires were made available in a free public database intended to serve as a resource for research on the immune response to SARS-CoV-2. The samples were drawn from two sources: the first 160 participants of the ongoing ImmuneRACE study, and 1,000 to 1,500 subjects contributed by 6 global collaborators. Sample metadata almost always included a de-identified subject ID, COVID-19 status, age in years and sex. Where HLA class I and class II types were available, the types were taken from metadata supplied by the sample provider, not from assay-based typing. Broader findings and caveats from the paper: Clinical and demographic metadata were provided uncurated, with the amount varying by source and participant.

Whole blood was collected in K2EDTA tubes by collaborating institutions according to the institutions' own protocols. For TCRbeta analysis, collaborator samples were shipped as frozen whole blood, as isolated PBMCs, or as DNA extracted from either sample type. TCRbeta CDR3 regions were amplified from genomic DNA using the immunoSEQ Assay, a bias-controlled multiplex PCR. The authors' pipeline ran thus. The number of nucleated cells in each sample was estimated by amplification of reference gene primers within the assay. To quantify the absolute abundance of each unique TCRbeta CDR3 rearrangement, sequence reads were collapsed and filtered. For each sample, productive Simpson clonality was calculated as the square root of Simpson's diversity index across productive rearrangements. TCRdb obtained this table from immuneACCESS and retained in-frame rearrangements with V and J assigned. These tables miss some clones; where compared with another copy, unresolved V genes account for less than half of the shortfall, and the remainder is unexplained. That table supplies the V and J calls and clone size; D and trimming were determined from the DNA. This sample lists about 220,000 clones; about 79% were detected once. The ten largest clones capture about 8.9% of the sample.

This sequence was found in a man in his forties or fifties with active or convalescent COVID-19. The source material was peripheral blood.

The DNA reads TGTGCCAGCAGCTTAGTCCAGGGAGGCACTGAAGCTTTCTTT. Its protein product is CASSLVQGGTEAFF. Rearrangement joined TRBV11-2 to TRBJ1-1, with a weak D call of TRBD1 (5 bases match). There are 14 amino acids in the CDR3, from cysteine to phenylalanine inclusive. Of all the DNA, just the CDR3 is kept, 42 bases in frame from base 1. The germline V gene provides CDR1 SGHAT and CDR2 FQNNGV. Between the V and J ends, shortened by 1 base and 4 bases respectively, the junction contains 10 bases.